This T cell receptor (beta chain) was recovered during a study of cytomegalovirus exposure and HLA in healthy donors. A multiplex PCR was run with 60 Vbeta primers and 13 Jbeta primers. Only in-frame clones appear in the TCRdb table, and some are missing; sequencing was by immunoSEQ multiplex PCR. The sample has over 150,000 clones, about two thirds seen once; the top ten hold around 4.3%. Germline CDR1 reads PRHDT; CDR2 reads FYEKMQ (reference sequence). V dropped 0 bases and J dropped 3 bases, with 9 bases sitting between them. This CDR3 is 14 amino acids long. This clone was detected only once. The antigen remains unidentified. Study-wide results and caveats: In an earlier analysis, most TCR beta V segments were productive about 87% or about 30% of the time.

The sequence was obtained from a woman in her late teens or twenties in good health and CMV-seropositive. The specimen sequenced was PBMCs. V usage is TRBV13 and J usage is TRBJ2-7; D is unresolved. CDR3 residues: CASSLGLGSYEQYF. The CDR3 DNA reads TGTGCCAGCAGCTTAGGGCTAGGAAGCTACGAGCAGTACTTC.